The 31 T cell receptor beta chains below were found in one sample sequenced in a study of PD-1 blockade in classical Hodgkin lymphoma (dated by TCRdb to 2020 to 2022). Library prep was done by the immunoSEQ multiplex PCR assay. TCRdb's version of the immuneACCESS table is confined to in-frame rearrangements and falls short of the full clone set. An unresolved V gene accounts for under half of the shortfall where checked; the remainder is of unknown origin. This sample is represented by some 39,000 clones; about nine tenths of them were singletons. Just over 9% of the sample comes from the top ten. This sample's time point label indicates: cycle 1 day 1 (C1D1), immediately before nivolumab initiation. Every trial patient had relapsed after autologous stem cell transplantation, and cohorts A, B and C differed in prior brentuximab vedotin exposure. The sample here was peripheral blood mononuclear cells (PBMCs), taken at baseline. These receptor sequences come from a human donor with classical Hodgkin lymphoma.

This clone was observed a handful of times. This sequence joins TRBV19 and TRBJ1-5, with TRBD1 matching 10 bases. Losses at the gene ends were 7 bases for V and 3 bases for J; bases not matched to a gene: 12. The V gene's germline CDR1 is LNHDA and CDR2 SQIVND (reference sequence). CDR3 length equals 17 residues. The DNA for the CDR3 is TGTGCCAGTACCGGCCTAGCGGGACAGGGGCCCAATCAGCCCCAGCATTTT. Translating gives CASTGLAGQGPNQPQHF.

The chain employs TRBV9 and TRBJ2-1; D uncertain. CDR1 SGDLS and CDR2 YYNGEE come from the germline V gene. The CDR3 extends over 12 amino acids. Trimming shortened V by 4 bases and J by 6 bases, and 8 bases separated the two germline ends. The CDR3 sequence: CASSSRRNEQFF. The CDR3 DNA reads as TGTGCCAGCAGCTCGCGCCGCAATGAGCAGTTCTTC.

The chain employs TRBV4-2 and TRBJ2-7; 8 bases match TRBD2. Germline-derived CDR1 and CDR2 are LGHNA and YNFKEQ. With V trimmed by 1 base and J by 0 bases, 5 bases remained unmatched. This CDR3 is 16 amino acids long. CDR3 DNA: TGTGCCAGCAGCCAAGCCTCGGGAGGGGGCTCCTACGAGCAGTACTTC. This codes for CASSQASGGGSYEQYF.

The V gene is TRBV18, the J gene TRBJ2-3; 9 bases fit TRBD1. Looked up from germline, CDR1 is KGHSH and CDR2 is LQKENI. Trimming at V came to 0 bases and at J to 0 bases, leaving 4 bases not matched to a gene. The CDR3 covers 17 residues. CDR3 amino acids: CASSPPRTGASTDTQYF. The CDR3 region has the DNA TGTGCCAGCTCACCACCTCGGACAGGGGCTAGCACAGATACGCAGTATTTT.

This clone was picked up one time. The V and J genes are TRBV29-1 and TRBJ2-1, with no clear D. V was shortened by 6 bases and J by 2 bases, with 14 bases between the two germline ends. CDR1 and CDR2 (germline): SQVTM, ANQGSEA. The CDR3 covers 14 residues. CDR3 coding DNA: TGCAGCGTAGACACCGGTGTTACCTACAATGAGCAGTTCTTC. Translation: CSVDTGVTYNEQFF.

This chain uses TRBV29-1 with TRBJ2-1, with 11 bases lining up with TRBD2. CDR3 size: 19 residues. Germline CDR1 SQVTM, CDR2 ANQGSEA. V trimming: 1 base; J trimming: 0 bases; junction bases outside the gene matches: 11. The CDR3 spells CSVEGLAGGPRYSYNEQFF. The CDR3 DNA is TGCAGCGTTGAAGGCCTAGCGGGAGGACCACGCTACTCCTACAATGAGCAGTTCTTC.

The chain links TRBV6-1 to TRBJ2-1; D gene unclear. Trimming took 3 bases from V and 2 from J, leaving 14 bases between them. From germline, CDR1 is MNHNS and CDR2 SASEGT. The CDR3 covers 16 residues. The CDR3 spells CASSDPQGETYNEQFF. The CDR3 coding sequence is TGTGCCAGCAGTGACCCCCAAGGCGAAACCTACAATGAGCAGTTCTTC.

The V and J genes are TRBV18 and TRBJ2-1; 10 bases agree with TRBD2. Unmatched junction bases numbered 16, after V lost 4 bases and J lost 7 bases. The germline gives CDR1 KGHSH, CDR2 LQKENI. This CDR3 contains 18 residues. Here the CDR3 reads CASSLRPSLAGVTNEQFF. The CDR3 nucleotides read TGTGCCAGCTCACTTCGCCCCTCCCTAGCGGGAGTTACGAATGAGCAGTTCTTC.

V is TRBV7-9 and J is TRBJ1-1; D may be TRBD1 (6 bases). The V gene's germline CDR1 is SEHNR and CDR2 FQNEAQ (reference sequence). The CDR3 has 14 residues. The V and J ends lost 5 bases and 6 bases respectively, with 16 bases between them. CDR3 nucleotide sequence: TGTGCCAGCAGCAACTCTCACAGGGAGTCTGAAGCTTTCTTT. Translation: CASSNSHRESEAFF.

The chain employs TRBV11-2 and TRBJ2-7; TRBD2 matches at 10 bases. Germline V gene lookup returns CDR1 SGHAT and CDR2 FQNNGV. The CDR3 is 15 amino acids. V was pared by 2 bases and J by 6 bases, with 7 bases of the junction left unmatched. In nucleotides, the CDR3 is TGTGCCAGCAGCTTACTAGCGGGAGATCTACGCGAGCAGTACTTC. Protein product: CASSLLAGDLREQYF.

This sequence joins TRBV4-1 and TRBJ1-1; D remains ambiguous. The V gene lost 1 base and the J gene lost 1 base, with 10 bases spanning the gap. This CDR3 has 15 amino acids. Germline CDR1 and CDR2: MGHRA and YSYEKL. This CDR3 is CASSQVGRKNTEAFF. The CDR3, as DNA: TGCGCCAGCAGCCAAGTGGGCCGCAAGAACACTGAAGCTTTCTTT.

CDR3 sequence (DNA): TGTGCCAGCAGTTTAGGGCAGGGCGTAGATTATTTT. Protein product: CASSLGQGVDYF. The V and J genes are TRBV28 and TRBJ2-3; a possible D gene is TRBD1 (5 bases). This CDR3 contains 12 residues. Per germline, CDR1 MDHEN and CDR2 SYDVKM. The ends were cut back, 2 bases at V and 15 bases at J, with 15 bases in the middle. Full variable domain (missing parts from reference TRBV28 and TRBJ2-3): DVKVTQSSRYLVKRTGEKVFLECVQDMDHENMFWYRQDPGLGLRLIYFSYDVKMKEKGDIPEGYSVSREKKERFSLILESASTNQTSMYLCASSLGQGVDYFGPGTRLTVL.

The chain combines TRBV4-1 with TRBJ2-1, with 12 bases aligning to TRBD2. Germline V gene data show CDR1 as MGHRA and CDR2 as YSYEKL. Trimming at V came to 4 bases and at J to 5 bases, leaving 6 bases not matched to a gene. This CDR3 has 16 amino acids. The CDR3 DNA sequence: TGCGCCAGCAGCCTCCCGACTAGCGGGGGACACAATGAGCAGTTCTTC. This sequence encodes CASSLPTSGGHNEQFF.

The CDR3 coding sequence is TGTGCCAGTAGCGGGCTAAGGACTAGCGGCCAAGAGACCCAGTACTTC. It is translated as CASSGLRTSGQETQYF. The chain has TRBV19 and TRBJ2-5, with TRBD2 identical over 10 bases. CDR1 and CDR2 (germline): LNHDA, SQIVND (reference sequence). Germline trimming cut 6 bases from V and 1 base from J; bases unmatched to any gene: 8. The CDR3 sequence is 16 residues long.

V usage is TRBV7-9 and J usage is TRBJ1-1; tentatively, D is TRBD1 (5 bases). The CDR3 runs to 15 residues. Germline loops: CDR1 SEHNR, CDR2 FQNEAQ (reference sequence). The V end was cut by 5 bases, the J end by 5 bases, with 18 bases between. The CDR3 loop reads CASSLGLSQGTEAFF. The CDR3 DNA is TGTGCCAGCAGCCTCGGATTAAGTCAGGGAACTGAAGCTTTCTTT.

This clone was seen more than once but under ten times. In DNA form, the CDR3 reads TGTGCCAGCAGCCTACAGACCCTGAACACTGAAGCTTTCTTT. Protein sequence: CASSLQTLNTEAFF. This sequence joins TRBV2 and TRBJ1-1; D is unresolved. Trimming removed 6 bases from V and 0 bases from J, with 11 bases in between. This CDR3 contains 14 residues. The germline V gene has CDR1 SNHLY and CDR2 FYNNEI.

This clone has just one count. The J gene is TRBJ2-3, the V gene TRBV4-3; no firm D call. Germline V CDR1 and CDR2: LGHNA, YSLEER. The CDR3 has 13 amino acids. V lost 3 bases and J lost 3, with 7 bases in between. The CDR3 region is CASSHSGTDTQYF. CDR3 in DNA: TGCGCCAGCAGCCATTCAGGAACAGATACGCAGTATTTT.

This chain joins TRBV6-5 and TRBJ2-7; D gene uncertain. Trimming took off 3 bases at V and 2 bases at J, with 11 bases between the two ends. This CDR3 has 14 amino acids. Germline CDR1 MNHEY, CDR2 SVGAGI. The CDR3: CASSYMVSTYEQYF. The CDR3 DNA follows: TGTGCCAGCAGTTATATGGTTAGTACCTACGAGCAGTACTTC.

The chain joins TRBV2 to TRBJ2-2; TRBD2 matches at 9 bases. Germline V gives CDR1 SNHLY, CDR2 FYNNEI. Trimming removed 2 bases from V and 4 bases from J; junction bases left unmatched: 2. The length of the CDR3 is 15 residues. The CDR3 is CASSERAGGTGELFF. The CDR3 DNA follows: TGTGCCAGCAGTGAAAGAGCGGGGGGCACCGGGGAGCTGTTTTTT.

The chain is built from TRBV6-6 and TRBJ2-2; 7 nucleotides match TRBD1. The length of the CDR3 is 12 residues. Germline V gene sequence: CDR1 MNHNY, CDR2 SVGAGI (reference sequence). J lost 6 bases, V lost 8 bases, and 3 bases had no gene match. CDR3 DNA: TGTGCCAGCCTAGACAGGGCCGGGGAGCTGTTTTTT. Protein: CASLDRAGELFF.

This chain links TRBV10-3 with TRBJ2-7, with D uncertain. The CDR3 sequence is 11 residues long. Germline assignment: CDR1 ENHRY and CDR2 SYGVKD. The germline V and J ends were trimmed by 4 bases and 3 bases, with 4 bases remaining between them. CDR3 coding DNA: TGTGCCATCAGTGGAGGCTACGAGCAGTACTTC. This encodes CAISGGYEQYF.

This clone was counted once. The chain recombines TRBV6-1 with TRBJ1-4, with a tentative D call TRBD1 (5 bases). This CDR3 is built from 15 residues. CDR1 is MNHNS, CDR2 SASEGT, per germline. The V end lost 2 bases, the J end lost 1 base, and 8 bases lay between the germline ends. CDR3 DNA sequence: TGTGCCAGCAGTGAACAGGGCGTAACTAATGAAAAACTGTTTTTT. Its translation: CASSEQGVTNEKLFF.

The rearrangement uses TRBV9 and TRBJ2-1, with D perhaps matching TRBD2 (6 bases). Germline V gene sequence: CDR1 SGDLS, CDR2 YYNGEE. The V end was cut by 4 bases, the J end by 9 bases, with 14 bases between. CDR3 length: 13 amino acids. The CDR3 is CASSTRLVSEQFF. The CDR3 DNA reads TGTGCCAGCAGCACAAGACTAGTCTCTGAGCAGTTCTTC.

The rearrangement uses TRBV5-1 and TRBJ2-3, with a weak D call TRBD2 (6 bases). Trimming removed 10 bases from V and 3 bases from J, with 18 bases in between. Germline V CDR1 and CDR2: SGHRS, YFSETQ. The CDR3 covers 14 residues. The CDR3 bases are TGCGCCTGTGGAGGGACGTCGGCTACAGATACGCAGTATTTT. It yields the protein CACGGTSATDTQYF.

The chain recombines TRBV19 with TRBJ2-5; perhaps TRBD2 as D (6 bases). This CDR3 contains 14 residues. The V and J ends lost 8 bases and 2 bases respectively, with 15 bases between them. CDR1 LNHDA and CDR2 SQIVND come from the germline V gene (reference sequence). The CDR3 bases are TGTGCCAGTGGACCCTTAGCGGATCAAGAGACCCAGTACTTC. It yields the protein CASGPLADQETQYF. The full variable domain, rest sourced from reference TRBV19 and TRBJ2-5, is DGGITQSPKYLFRKEGQNVTLSCEQNLNHDAMYWYRQDPGQGLRLIYYSQIVNDFQKGDIAEGYSVSREKKESFPLTVTSAQKNPTAFYLCASGPLADQETQYFGPGTRLLVL.

The chain is built from TRBV10-2 and TRBJ2-1; unclear D gene. The V end lost 0 bases, the J end lost 4 bases, and 4 bases lay between the germline ends. Germline CDR1 WSHSY, CDR2 SAAADI. The CDR3 has 13 amino acids. DNA of the CDR3: TGCGCCAGCAGTGAGTCGTATTACAATGAGCAGTTCTTC. This translates into CASSESYYNEQFF.

The rearrangement links TRBV5-1 to TRBJ2-3; 8 bases agree with TRBD1. The CDR3 is 15 amino acids. The ends lost 5 bases at V and 2 bases at J; junction bases unmatched: 7. In germline, CDR1 is SGHRS, CDR2 YFSETQ. As DNA, the CDR3 is TGCGCCAGCAGGAGGGACAGGCAGAACACAGATACGCAGTATTTT. Translating gives CASRRDRQNTDTQYF.

The rearrangement links TRBV12-5 to TRBJ2-1, with TRBD1 identical over 11 bases. V shed 6 bases and J 7 bases; nucleotides not matched to a gene: 2. The CDR3 runs 13 residues. Germline values: CDR1 LGHNT, CDR2 FRNRAP. The CDR3: CASGWDRGNEQFF. The CDR3 DNA sequence: TGTGCTAGTGGCTGGGACAGGGGGAATGAGCAGTTCTTC.

This chain connects TRBV6-5 to TRBJ2-1; 7 bases align to TRBD1. Losses at the gene ends were 7 bases for V and 0 bases for J; bases not matched to a gene: 6. This CDR3 region has 15 residues. The V gene's germline CDR1 is MNHEY and CDR2 SVGAGI. Here the CDR3 DNA reads TGTGCCAGCACCCTGGACAGGAGCTCCTACAATGAGCAGTTCTTC. This codes for CASTLDRSSYNEQFF.

This clone was seen once. The chain joins TRBV18 to TRBJ2-1; 7 positions agree with TRBD1. The CDR3 length is 16 residues. Trimming cost V 3 bases and J 2 bases; bases outside gene matches: 7. Germline lookup yields CDR1 KGHSH and CDR2 LQKENI. The CDR3 DNA reads as TGTGCCAGCTCACCGACGGACAGGACTGCCTACAATGAGCAGTTCTTC. It codes for CASSPTDRTAYNEQFF.

The rearrangement links TRBV7-8 to TRBJ2-7, with 9 nucleotides matching TRBD2. The CDR3 totals 17 residues. V shed 3 bases and J 4 bases; nucleotides not matched to a gene: 13. CDR1 is SGHVS and CDR2 is FQNEAQ in the germline V gene. CDR3 residues: CASSLGPRASGTYEQYF. CDR3 bases: TGTGCCAGCAGCTTGGGGCCCCGGGCTAGCGGGACTTACGAGCAGTACTTC.